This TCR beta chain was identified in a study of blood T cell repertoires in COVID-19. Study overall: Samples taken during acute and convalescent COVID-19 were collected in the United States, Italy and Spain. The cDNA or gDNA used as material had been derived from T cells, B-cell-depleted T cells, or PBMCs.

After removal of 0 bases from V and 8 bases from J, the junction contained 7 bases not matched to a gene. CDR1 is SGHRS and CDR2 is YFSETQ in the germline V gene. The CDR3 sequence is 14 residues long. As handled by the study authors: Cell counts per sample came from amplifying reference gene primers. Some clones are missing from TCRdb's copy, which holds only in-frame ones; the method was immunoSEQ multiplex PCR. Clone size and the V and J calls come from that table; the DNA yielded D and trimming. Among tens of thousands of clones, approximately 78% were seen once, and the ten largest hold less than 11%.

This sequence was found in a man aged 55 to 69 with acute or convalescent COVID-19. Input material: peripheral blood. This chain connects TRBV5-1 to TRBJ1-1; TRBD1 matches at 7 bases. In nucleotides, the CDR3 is TGCGCCAGCAGCTTGGTGAAGGGGACAGCAGAAGCTTTCTTT. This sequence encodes CASSLVKGTAEAFF.